This T cell receptor beta chain was found in a study of neurological immune-mediated disorders. Ten or more counts support this clonotype. The length of the CDR3 is 15 residues. Trimming cost V 3 bases and J 1 base, with 14 bases left between them. Germline V gene sequence: CDR1 SQVTM, CDR2 ANQGSEA. One entry per CDR3 protein, called by TCRdb with MiXCR from the 5' RACE reads. The table shows 25,000 to 30,000 distinct CDR3 sequences, with approximately 20% occurring only once. Input material: CD4+ T cells from blood. This TCR was recovered from a man aged 45-60 years with HTLV-1-associated myelopathy (HAM/TSP). The gene calls are TRBV29-1 and TRBJ2-3; D is unresolved. CDR3 DNA: TGCAGCGTTGACTCGCGGAAAAGGGGCACAGATACGCAGTATTTT. As protein: CSVDSRKRGTDTQYF.